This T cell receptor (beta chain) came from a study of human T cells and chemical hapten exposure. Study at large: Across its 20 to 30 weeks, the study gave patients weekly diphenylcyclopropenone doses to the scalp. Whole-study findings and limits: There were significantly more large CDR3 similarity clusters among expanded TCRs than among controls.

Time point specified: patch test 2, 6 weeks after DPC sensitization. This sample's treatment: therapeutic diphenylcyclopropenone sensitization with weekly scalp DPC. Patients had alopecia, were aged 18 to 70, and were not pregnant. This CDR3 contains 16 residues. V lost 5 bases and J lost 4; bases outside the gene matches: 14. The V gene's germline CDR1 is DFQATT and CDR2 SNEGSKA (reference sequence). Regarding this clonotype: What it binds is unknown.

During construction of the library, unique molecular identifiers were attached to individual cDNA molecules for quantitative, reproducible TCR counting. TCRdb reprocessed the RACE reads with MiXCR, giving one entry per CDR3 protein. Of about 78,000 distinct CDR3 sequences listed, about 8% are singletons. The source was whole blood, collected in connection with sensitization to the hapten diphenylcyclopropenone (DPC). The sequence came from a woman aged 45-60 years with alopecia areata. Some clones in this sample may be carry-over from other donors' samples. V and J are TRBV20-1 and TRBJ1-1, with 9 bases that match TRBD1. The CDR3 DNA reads TGCAGTGCTCCCAGCCCTGGGACAGGGAAGGGCACTGAAGCTTTCTTT. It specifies CSAPSPGTGKGTEAFF.